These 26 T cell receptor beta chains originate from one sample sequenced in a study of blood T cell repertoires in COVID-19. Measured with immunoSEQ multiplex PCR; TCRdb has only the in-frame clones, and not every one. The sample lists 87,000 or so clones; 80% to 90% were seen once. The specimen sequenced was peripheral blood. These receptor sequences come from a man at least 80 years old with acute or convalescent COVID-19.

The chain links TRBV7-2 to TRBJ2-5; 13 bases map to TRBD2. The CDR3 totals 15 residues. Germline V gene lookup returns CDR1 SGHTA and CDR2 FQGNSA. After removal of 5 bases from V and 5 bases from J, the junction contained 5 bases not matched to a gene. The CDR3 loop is CASSPGTSGVETQYF. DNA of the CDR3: TGTGCCAGCAGCCCTGGGACTAGCGGGGTGGAGACCCAGTACTTC. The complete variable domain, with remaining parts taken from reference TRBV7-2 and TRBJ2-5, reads GAGVSQSPSNKVTEKGKDVELRCDPISGHTALYWYRQSLGQGLEFLIYFQGNSAPDKSGLPSDRFSAERTGGSVSTLTIQRTQQEDSAVYLCASSPGTSGVETQYFGPGTRLLVL.

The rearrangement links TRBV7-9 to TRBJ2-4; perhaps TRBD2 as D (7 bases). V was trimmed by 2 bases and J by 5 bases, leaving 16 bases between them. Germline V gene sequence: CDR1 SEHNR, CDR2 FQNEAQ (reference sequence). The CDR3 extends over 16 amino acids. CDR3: CASSLSTGRGENIQYF. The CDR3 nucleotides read TGTGCCAGCAGCTTAAGTACAGGGAGGGGGGAAAACATTCAGTACTTC.

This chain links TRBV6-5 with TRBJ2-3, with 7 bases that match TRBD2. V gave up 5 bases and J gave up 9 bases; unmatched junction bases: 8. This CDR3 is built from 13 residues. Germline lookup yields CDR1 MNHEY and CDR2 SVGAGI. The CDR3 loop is CASSPLLAQTQYF. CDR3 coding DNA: TGTGCCAGCAGTCCCTTACTAGCGCAGACGCAGTATTTT.

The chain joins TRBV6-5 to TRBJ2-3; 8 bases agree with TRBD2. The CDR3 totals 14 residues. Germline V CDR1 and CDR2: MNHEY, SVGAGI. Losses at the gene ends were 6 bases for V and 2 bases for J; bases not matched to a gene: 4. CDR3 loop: CASRSGGPTDTQYF. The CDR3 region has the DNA TGTGCCAGCAGGAGCGGGGGTCCCACAGATACGCAGTATTTT.

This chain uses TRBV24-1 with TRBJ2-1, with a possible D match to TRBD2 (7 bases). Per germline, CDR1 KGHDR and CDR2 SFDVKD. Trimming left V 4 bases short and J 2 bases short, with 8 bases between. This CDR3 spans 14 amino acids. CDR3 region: CATSDGGPYNEQFF. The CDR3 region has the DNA TGTGCCACCAGTGACGGGGGGCCCTACAATGAGCAGTTCTTC.

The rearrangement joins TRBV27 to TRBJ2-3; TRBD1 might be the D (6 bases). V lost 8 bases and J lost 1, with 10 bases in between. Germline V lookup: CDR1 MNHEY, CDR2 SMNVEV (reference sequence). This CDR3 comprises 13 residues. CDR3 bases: TGTGCCAGCGGGCGGACAGGCACAGATACGCAGTATTTT. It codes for CASGRTGTDTQYF.

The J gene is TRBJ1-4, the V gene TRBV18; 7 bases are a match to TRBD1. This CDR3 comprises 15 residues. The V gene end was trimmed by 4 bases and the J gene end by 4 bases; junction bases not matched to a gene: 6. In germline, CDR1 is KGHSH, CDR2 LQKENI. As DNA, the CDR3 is TGTGCCAGCTCACTACAGGGGCGATTTAATGAAAAACTGTTTTTT. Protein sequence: CASSLQGRFNEKLFF.

The CDR3 sequence: CASSIGQPNQPQHF. CDR3 DNA sequence: TGTGCCAGTAGTATCGGACAGCCAAATCAGCCCCAGCATTTT. V usage is TRBV19 and J usage is TRBJ1-5, with a possible D match to TRBD1 (6 bases). Germline CDR1 is LNHDA and CDR2 is SQIVND (reference sequence). V was trimmed by 3 bases and J by 4 bases, leaving 10 bases between them. The CDR3 runs 14 residues.

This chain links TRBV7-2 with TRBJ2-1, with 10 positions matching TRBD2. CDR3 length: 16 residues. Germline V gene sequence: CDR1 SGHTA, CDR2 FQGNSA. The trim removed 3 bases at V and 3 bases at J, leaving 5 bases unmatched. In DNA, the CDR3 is TGTGCCAGCAGCTTTCCTAGCGGGAGAGTCTACAATGAGCAGTTCTTC. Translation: CASSFPSGRVYNEQFF.

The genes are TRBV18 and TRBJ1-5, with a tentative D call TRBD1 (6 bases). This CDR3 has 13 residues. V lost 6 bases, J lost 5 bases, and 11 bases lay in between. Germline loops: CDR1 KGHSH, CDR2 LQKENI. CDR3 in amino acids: CASSRGWDQPQHF. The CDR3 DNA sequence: TGTGCCAGCTCGAGGGGGTGGGATCAGCCCCAGCATTTT.

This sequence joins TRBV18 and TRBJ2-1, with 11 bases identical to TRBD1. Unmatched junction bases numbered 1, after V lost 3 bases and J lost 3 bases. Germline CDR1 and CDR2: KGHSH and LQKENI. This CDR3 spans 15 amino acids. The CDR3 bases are TGTGCCAGCTCACCCGGGACAGGGGGCTACAATGAGCAGTTCTTC. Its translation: CASSPGTGGYNEQFF.

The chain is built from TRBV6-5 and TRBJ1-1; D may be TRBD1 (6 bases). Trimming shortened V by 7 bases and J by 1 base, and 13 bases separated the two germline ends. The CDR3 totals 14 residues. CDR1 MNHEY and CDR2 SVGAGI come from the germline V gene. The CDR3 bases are TGTGCCAGCATCGAACAGGACAGGAACACTGAAGCTTTCTTT. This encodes CASIEQDRNTEAFF.

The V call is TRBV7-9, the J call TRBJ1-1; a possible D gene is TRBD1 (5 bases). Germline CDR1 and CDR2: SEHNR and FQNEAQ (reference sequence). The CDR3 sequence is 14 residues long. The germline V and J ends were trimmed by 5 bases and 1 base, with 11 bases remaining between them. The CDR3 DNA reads TGTGCCAGCAGCAGAAATAGGGGGAACACTGAAGCTTTCTTT. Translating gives CASSRNRGNTEAFF.

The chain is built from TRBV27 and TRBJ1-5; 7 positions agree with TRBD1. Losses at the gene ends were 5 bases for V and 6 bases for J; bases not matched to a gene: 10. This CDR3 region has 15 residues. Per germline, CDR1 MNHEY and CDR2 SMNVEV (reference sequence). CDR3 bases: TGTGCCAGCAGTACCGGGGACAGTCGGGCTCAGCCCCAGCATTTT. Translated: CASSTGDSRAQPQHF.

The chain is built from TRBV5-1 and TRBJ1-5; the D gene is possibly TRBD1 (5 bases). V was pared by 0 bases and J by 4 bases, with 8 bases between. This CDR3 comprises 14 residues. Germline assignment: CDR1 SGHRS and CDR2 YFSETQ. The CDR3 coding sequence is TGCGCCAGCAGCTTGGAGGGGTCGAATCAGCCCCAGCATTTT. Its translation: CASSLEGSNQPQHF.

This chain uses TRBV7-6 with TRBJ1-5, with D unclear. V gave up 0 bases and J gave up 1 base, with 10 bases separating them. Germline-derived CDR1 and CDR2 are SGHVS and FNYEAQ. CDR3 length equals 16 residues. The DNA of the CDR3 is TGTGCCAGCAGCTTAGCTCCTCCGGGGAGCAATCAGCCCCAGCATTTT. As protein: CASSLAPPGSNQPQHF.

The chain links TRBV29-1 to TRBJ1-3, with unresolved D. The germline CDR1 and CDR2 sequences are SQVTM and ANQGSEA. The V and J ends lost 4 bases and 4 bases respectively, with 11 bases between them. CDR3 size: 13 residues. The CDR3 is CSVAVVSGNTIYF. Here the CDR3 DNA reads TGCAGCGTTGCTGTCGTTTCCGGAAACACCATATATTTT.

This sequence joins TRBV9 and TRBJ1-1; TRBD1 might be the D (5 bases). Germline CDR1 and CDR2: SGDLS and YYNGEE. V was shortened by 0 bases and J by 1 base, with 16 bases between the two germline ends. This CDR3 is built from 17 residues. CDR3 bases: TGTGCCAGCAGCGTAGGGTCCGGGGGTACCAAGAACACTGAAGCTTTCTTT. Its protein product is CASSVGSGGTKNTEAFF.

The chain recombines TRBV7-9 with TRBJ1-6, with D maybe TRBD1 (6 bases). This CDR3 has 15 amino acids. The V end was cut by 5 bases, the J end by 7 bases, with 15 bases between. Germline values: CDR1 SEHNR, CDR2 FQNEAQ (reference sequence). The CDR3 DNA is TGTGCCAGCAGCCGAATCCCGCAGGGGAATTCACCCCTCCACTTT. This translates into CASSRIPQGNSPLHF.

As DNA, the CDR3 is TGTGCCAGCTCACCTCCTACAGGAGCTTCTAATGAAAAACTGTTTTTT. This sequence encodes CASSPPTGASNEKLFF. V usage is TRBV18 and J usage is TRBJ1-4, with TRBD1 as a possible D gene (5 bases). This CDR3 is built from 16 residues. Germline V gives CDR1 KGHSH, CDR2 LQKENI. Deletions cut 3 bases from V and 3 bases from J, with 14 bases between.

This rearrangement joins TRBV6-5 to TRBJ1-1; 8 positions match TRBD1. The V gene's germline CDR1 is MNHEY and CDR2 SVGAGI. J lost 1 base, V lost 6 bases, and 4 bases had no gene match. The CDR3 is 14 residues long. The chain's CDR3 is CASRRQGPNTEAFF. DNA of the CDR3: TGTGCCAGCAGGAGACAGGGGCCGAACACTGAAGCTTTCTTT.

CDR3 in amino acids: CASSRQGYTEAFF. CDR3 sequence (DNA): TGTGCCAGCAGTAGACAGGGATACACTGAAGCTTTCTTT. This chain uses TRBV6-5 with TRBJ1-1; 7 bases line up with TRBD1. Germline loops: CDR1 MNHEY, CDR2 SVGAGI. Trimming at V came to 5 bases and at J to 3 bases, leaving 3 bases not matched to a gene. The CDR3 is 13 residues long.

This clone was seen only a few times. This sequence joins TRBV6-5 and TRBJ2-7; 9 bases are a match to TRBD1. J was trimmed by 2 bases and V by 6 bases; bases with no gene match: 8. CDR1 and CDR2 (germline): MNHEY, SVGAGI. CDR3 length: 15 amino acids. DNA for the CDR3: TGTGCCAGCAGGCATACAGGGGGCTCAGCCTACGAGCAGTACTTC. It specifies CASRHTGGSAYEQYF.

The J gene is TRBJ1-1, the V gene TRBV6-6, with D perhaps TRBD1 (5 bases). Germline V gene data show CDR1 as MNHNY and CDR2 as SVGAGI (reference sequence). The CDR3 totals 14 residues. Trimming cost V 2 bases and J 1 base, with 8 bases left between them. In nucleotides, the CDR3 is TGTGCCAGCAGTTACCTTGGGGCGAACACTGAAGCTTTCTTT. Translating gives CASSYLGANTEAFF.

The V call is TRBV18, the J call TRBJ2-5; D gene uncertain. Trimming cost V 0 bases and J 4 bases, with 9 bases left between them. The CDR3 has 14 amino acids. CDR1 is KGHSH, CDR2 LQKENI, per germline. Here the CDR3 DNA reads TGTGCCAGCTCACCACCGAACGGAGCAGAGACCCAGTACTTC. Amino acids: CASSPPNGAETQYF.

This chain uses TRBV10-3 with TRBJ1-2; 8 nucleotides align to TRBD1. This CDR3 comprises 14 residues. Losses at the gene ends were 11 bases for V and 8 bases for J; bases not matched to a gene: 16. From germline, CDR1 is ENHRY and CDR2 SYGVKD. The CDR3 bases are TGTGCCGAGAGCCCAACGACAGGGGAAGGCGGCTACACCTTC. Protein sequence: CAESPTTGEGGYTF.